Sequencing of this T cell receptor (beta chain) was carried out in a study of blood T cell repertoires in COVID-19 (dated by TCRdb to the early 2020s). For the wider study: Samples from collaborators originated in the United States, Italy and Spain and spanned both the acute and convalescent phases of COVID-19. The prospective study material was composed of cDNA or gDNA derived from T cells, B-cell-depleted T cells, or PBMCs. Deeply sampled blood TCRbeta repertoires from subjects exposed to, actively infected with, or recovered from COVID-19 were included in the dataset. The repertoires were made available in a free public database intended to serve as a resource for research on the immune response to SARS-CoV-2. The samples were drawn from the first 160 participants of the ongoing ImmuneRACE study and from 950 to 1,500 subjects provided by 6 global collaborators. Sample metadata almost always included a de-identified subject ID, COVID-19 status, age in years and sex. Where HLA class I and class II types were available, the types were taken from metadata supplied by the sample provider, not from assay-based typing. What the authors observed across the whole study: How much clinical and demographic metadata was included differed by source and by participant, and the metadata was provided uncurated.

The CDR3 has 19 amino acids, counting the end cysteine and phenylalanine. Just CDR3 DNA is preserved here, 57 bases in frame from base 1. The junction shows trimming of 0 bases on V and 3 bases on J, and the gene matches do not reach 9 bases of it. CDR1 and CDR2 (LNHDA, SQIVND) derive from the germline V gene (reference sequence). TCRbeta CDR3 regions were amplified from genomic DNA by means of the immunoSEQ Assay, a bias-controlled multiplex PCR. Turning to the authors' computational methods: The number of nucleated cells in each sample was estimated from the amplification of reference gene primers within the assay. To quantify the absolute abundance of each unique TCRbeta CDR3 rearrangement, sequence reads were collapsed and filtered. For each sample, productive Simpson clonality was calculated as the square root of Simpson's diversity index over productive rearrangements. In TCRdb, the immuneACCESS table is reduced to in-frame sequences with V and J assigned. These tables do not hold every clone; where another copy was compared, an unresolved V gene accounts for under half, and the others remain unexplained. The DNA gave D and trimming, while V, J and clone size come from that table. The table for this sample lists about 150,000 clones; roughly 80% of them were counted only once. Of the sample, about 29% falls within the top ten clones.

Comments on this clone: Its binding antigen is unknown. Nothing much larger sits one base from this clone, and base qualities are not available.

Collaborating institutions collected whole blood in K2EDTA tubes following their own protocols. For TCRbeta analysis, collaborators shipped samples as frozen whole blood, isolated PBMCs, or DNA extracted from either of those sample types. This sequence was found in a woman in her sixties or seventies with acute or convalescent COVID-19. The sample was peripheral blood. This chain joins TRBV19 to TRBJ2-7, and 15 junctional nucleotides match TRBD2. The base sequence is TGTGCCAGTAGTATAGATCCTCCCGGGACTAGCGGGGGGAACTACGAGCAGTACTTC. It translates to CASSIDPPGTSGGNYEQYF.